This T cell receptor beta chain was captured by sequencing in a study of PD-L1 blockade in urothelial cancer. As for the study in general: Prior chemotherapy ranged from 0 to 3 regimens per patient. Study-wide results and caveats: Durable benefit accompanied greater 3-week expansion of tumor-associated blood clones.

The CDR3 sequence is 16 residues long. The V end lost 1 base, the J end lost 1 base, and 13 bases lay between the germline ends. Germline V gene data show CDR1 as PRHDT and CDR2 as FYEKMQ (reference sequence). As for this clone: Its antigen is still unknown.

This table comes from immunoSEQ multiplex PCR, and its TCRdb copy is limited to in-frame clones, with some not included. The table shows about 100,000 clones, with 90% to 95% occurring only once. The chain is built from TRBV13 and TRBJ1-1; D is possibly TRBD1 (5 bases). The sample here was PBMCs, taken around atezolizumab (anti-PD-L1) treatment. The clonotype originates from a woman of 80 years or more with urothelial cancer. CDR3 residues: CASSLAAGPKNTEAFF. CDR3 DNA: TGTGCCAGCAGCTTAGCGGCGGGGCCAAAGAACACTGAAGCTTTCTTT.